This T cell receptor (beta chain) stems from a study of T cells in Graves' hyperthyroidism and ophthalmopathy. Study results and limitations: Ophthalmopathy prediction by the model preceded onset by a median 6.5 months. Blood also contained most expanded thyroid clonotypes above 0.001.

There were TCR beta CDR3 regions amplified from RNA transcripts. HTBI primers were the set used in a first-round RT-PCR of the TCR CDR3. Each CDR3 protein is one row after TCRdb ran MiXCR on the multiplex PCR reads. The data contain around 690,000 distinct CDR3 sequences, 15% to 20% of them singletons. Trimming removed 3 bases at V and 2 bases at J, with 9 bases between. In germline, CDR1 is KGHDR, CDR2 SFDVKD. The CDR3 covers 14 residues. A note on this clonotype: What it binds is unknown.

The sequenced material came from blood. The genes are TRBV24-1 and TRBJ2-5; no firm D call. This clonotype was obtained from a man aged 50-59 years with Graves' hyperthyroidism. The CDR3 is CATSDGPVQETQYF. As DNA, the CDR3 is TGTGCCACCAGTGATGGACCCGTTCAAGAGACCCAGTACTTC.